The entry that follows covers one T cell receptor beta chain sequence. This clonotype was observed a handful of times. Its recognized antigen is unknown. Qualities for individual bases were not recorded, and no much larger clone is one base off. TCR cDNA was made using 5'RACE template switching, a step that added a universal primer site and unique molecular identifiers. Priming for cDNA synthesis came from both the TCR alpha and TCR beta constant segments. Two PCR steps were used to amplify libraries, with sample barcodes and sequencing adapters being added in the second step. Sequencing of the libraries was done on either Illumina HiSeq 2500 (2x100 bp) or NovaSeq (2x150 bp). On the study's bioinformatics: Demultiplexing of reads and collapsing into UMI consensus sequences were performed with MIGEC, and V(D)J alignment was carried out with MiXCR. Vaccine-responding clonotypes were defined with edgeR using replicate PBMC samples, requiring FDR below 0.01 and a log2 fold change above 5 up to day 15. CD4 or CD8 identity was assigned to each bulk clonotype according to whether the clonotype was present at higher abundance in the sequenced CD4 repertoire or the sequenced CD8 repertoire. Using fastp trimming at Q25 and MiXCR clonotype assembly, TCRdb reanalyzed the public sequencing data and kept in-frame beta chains. Duplicate CDR3 protein sequences are folded into a single record with the most common DNA and genes. TCRdb, not the original authors, processed these V and J calls. This sample lists around 360,000 distinct CDR3 sequences; around a tenth were detected once. The top ten clones comprise more than 15% of the sample.

The CDR3 runs 12 amino acids, cysteine and phenylalanine included. Just the 36-base CDR3 DNA is kept, in frame starting at base 1. V is cut by 6 bases and J by 6 bases, and the space between the germline ends is 9 bases. CDR1 and CDR2 are drawn from the germline V gene: SGHTA, FQGNSA. This sample is part of a study of T cells after yellow fever vaccination (dated by TCRdb to the late 2010s). Looking at the study overall: The SMART-Seq v4 Ultra Low Input RNA kit was used to prepare libraries from fractions with low cell numbers. To follow T-cell clones before and after primary and booster YFV17D yellow fever vaccination, bulk TCR alpha and beta repertoires were sequenced over time. Bulk PBMC replicates and cell subsets were isolated from blood drawn at multiple timepoints before and after both primary and secondary immunization. Two healthy male donors made up the cohort, one aged 18 to 30 years and the other aged 30 to 39 years.

This specimen's treatment or condition label, per the study, means: live attenuated yellow fever vaccine strain. At every blood-draw timepoint, two biological replicates of bulk PBMCs were collected. A standard Ficoll-Paque protocol was used to isolate PBMCs from peripheral blood. RNA was extracted with TriZol from bulk PBMCs, CD4 and CD8 fractions, and dextramer-positive and dextramer-negative fractions. Findings and caveats that apply to the study as a whole: The secondary T-cell response was weaker than the primary response but faster, peaking on day 5 instead of day 15. After the booster, most of the clones that had expanded following primary vaccination were detected again (roughly 96% of CD4 and around 90% of CD8), which suggests that memory was broadly maintained. Because the study included only two donors, the extent to which the findings can be generalized is limited. Computational filtering was required because FACS-sorted repertoires could contain abundant contaminating clonotypes from the bulk population. A small share of clonotypes occurred in both CD4 and CD8 compartments, likely arising from convergent recombination.

The rearranged segments are TRBV7-2 and TRBJ1-5; TRBD1 is perhaps the D gene, given 5 matching bases. The sequence was obtained from a young man who received the YFV17D yellow fever vaccine. Source: PBMCs, taken on the day of the first yellow fever vaccination. The CDR3 amino acid sequence is: CASRRDGQPQHF. The DNA sequence is as follows: TGTGCCAGCAGACGGGACGGTCAGCCCCAGCATTTT.